The clone carrying this TCR beta chain showed up just once. This record comes from a study of T cell changes during pregnancy in multiple sclerosis. Using immunoSEQ multiplex PCR, the repertoire was profiled, and TCRdb retains in-frame clones only, with some absent. The table records around 71,000 clones, around nine tenths of them present only once. This CDR3 has 16 amino acids. Germline values: CDR1 SGHNT, CDR2 YYREEE (reference sequence). V gave up 3 bases and J gave up 0 bases; unmatched junction bases: 7. The origin of this receptor is a female donor with multiple sclerosis, enrolled in a pregnancy study. The J gene is TRBJ2-7, the V gene TRBV5-4; 9 bases are shared with TRBD2. Specimen: peripheral blood, collected in the third trimester of pregnancy. CDR3 bases: TGTGCCAGCAGCTCCCGGCTAGCGGGAAACTCCTACGAGCAGTACTTC. Amino acids: CASSSRLAGNSYEQYF.